This TCR beta chain was documented in a study of T cells in localized non-small cell lung cancer. Overall study findings and caveats: In adjacent lung appeared a median about 58 of the top 100 tumor clones. Sequence data derive from only one tumor region, so heterogeneity remains possible. Greater blood T cell density accompanied longer overall survival. Maximal T cell clonality occurred in uninvolved adjacent lung, with tumor ranking below it.

The assay was immunoSEQ multiplex PCR, and TCRdb's table has in-frame clones only and misses some. Of about 2,300 clones in the sample, about 30% are singletons; the top ten hold around 15%. V dropped 4 bases and J dropped 0; count of bases not matched to a gene: 16. Germline V gives CDR1 GTSNPN, CDR2 SVGIG (reference sequence). The CDR3 contains 20 residues. There are a few counts of this clone. Its antigen is as yet unknown. The rearrangement joins TRBV30 to TRBJ1-6; 9 bases match TRBD1. This specimen consisted of lung tumor tissue, obtained before any cancer treatment. The source of this sequence is a female donor over 55 with stage I lung adenocarcinoma. Here the CDR3 reads CAWKHGPGQGLSSYNSPLHF. The CDR3 region has the DNA TGTGCCTGGAAGCATGGACCGGGACAGGGATTAAGCTCCTATAATTCACCCCTCCACTTT.